The text below deals with one TCR beta chain. This entry is derived from a study of shared clonotypes between healthy human individuals. Naive CD8 cells comprised CD45RO-negative, CCR7-positively selected cells, excluding terminally differentiated effector memory CD45RA+ cells. Measured with immunoSEQ multiplex PCR; TCRdb has only the in-frame clones, and not every one. Here the sample spans around 1.9 million clones, 80% to 95% being singletons. The sequencing sample was made of naive CD8+ T cells from PBMCs. This clonotype was sampled from a man younger than 35 in good health. Some clones in this sample may be carry-over from other donors' samples.

The CDR3 region has the DNA TGTGCCAGCAGCGTGACTAGCGGGCTCTACAATGAGCAGTTCTTC. Translated: CASSVTSGLYNEQFF. The rearrangement uses TRBV7-2 and TRBJ2-1; 10 bases match TRBD2. The J segment lost 3 bases and the V segment lost 5 bases, leaving 4 bases of the junction unmatched. Per germline, CDR1 SGHTA and CDR2 FQGNSA. This CDR3 has 15 amino acids.